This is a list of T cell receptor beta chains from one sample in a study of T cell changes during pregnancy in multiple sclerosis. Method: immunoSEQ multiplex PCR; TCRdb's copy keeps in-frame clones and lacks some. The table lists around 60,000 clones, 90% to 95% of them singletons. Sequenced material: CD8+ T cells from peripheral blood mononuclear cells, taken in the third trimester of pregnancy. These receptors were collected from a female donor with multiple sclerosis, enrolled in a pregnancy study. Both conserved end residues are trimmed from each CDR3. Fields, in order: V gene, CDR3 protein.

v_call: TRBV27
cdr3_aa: ASSAETGGAGGYT

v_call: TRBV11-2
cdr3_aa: ASSLIFSADTQY

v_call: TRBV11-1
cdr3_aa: ASSLGQGNTEAF

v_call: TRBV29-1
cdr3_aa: SATDYLTDTQY

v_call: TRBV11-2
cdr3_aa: ASSLDRVSTGSNEQF

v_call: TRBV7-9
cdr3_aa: ASSLESGAGELF

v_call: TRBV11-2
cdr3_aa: ASSSTAGTKNIQY

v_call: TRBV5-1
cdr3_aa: ASRFSAGSQETQY

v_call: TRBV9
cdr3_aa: ASSVAWDRDLSMFLYGYT

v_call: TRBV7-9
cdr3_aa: ASSLRGWEQF

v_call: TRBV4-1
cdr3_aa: ASSQLEGSTEAF

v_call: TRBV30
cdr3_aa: AWGASLEGADQPQH

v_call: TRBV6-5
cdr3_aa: ASKGGAAGANVLT

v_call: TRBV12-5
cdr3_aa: ASGFLDSEETQY

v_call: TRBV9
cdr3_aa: ASSVRGTGRRGNYGYT

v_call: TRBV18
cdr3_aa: ASSLLGATDTQY

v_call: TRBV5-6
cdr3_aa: ASSLETGKRYGYT

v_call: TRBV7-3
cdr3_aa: ASSLTSAGDGYT

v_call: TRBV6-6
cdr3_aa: ASSYFEGPRDTEAF

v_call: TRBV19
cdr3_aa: ASSILSSYNEQF

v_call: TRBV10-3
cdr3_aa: AISDPMNTEAF

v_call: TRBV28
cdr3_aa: ASSLLMNTEAF

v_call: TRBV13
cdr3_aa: ASSDPGLAGFDEQF

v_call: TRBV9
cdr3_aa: ASSGERGANVLT

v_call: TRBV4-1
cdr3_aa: ASSLGQGEVVYGYT

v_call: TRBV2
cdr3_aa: ASIEELNEKLF

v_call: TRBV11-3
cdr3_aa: ASSSSGRGSYEQY

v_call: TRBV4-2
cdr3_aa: ASSPLGGNGLAGVENEQF

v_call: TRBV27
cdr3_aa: ASSSHRISWETQY

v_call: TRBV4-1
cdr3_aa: ASSQVGGRYEQY

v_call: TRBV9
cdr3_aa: ASSVAGGRGTDTQY

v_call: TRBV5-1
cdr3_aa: ASSLEPSPSYNEQF

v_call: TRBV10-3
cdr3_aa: AISDTSGSEETQY

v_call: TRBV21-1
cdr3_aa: ASSKECAGGSYEQY

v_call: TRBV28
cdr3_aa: ASSQGRGSSYEQY

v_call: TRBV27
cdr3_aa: ASSLTRNTEAF

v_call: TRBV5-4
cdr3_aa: ASSFAEDYEQY

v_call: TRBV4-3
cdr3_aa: ASSAQGGTYEQY

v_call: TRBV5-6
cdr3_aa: ASSLNPSNEQF

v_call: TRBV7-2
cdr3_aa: ASSLGQAQY

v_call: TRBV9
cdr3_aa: ASSVDGRAYNEQF

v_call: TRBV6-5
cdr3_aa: ASSYSSSNYGYT

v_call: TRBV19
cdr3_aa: ASSIDRGQEETQY

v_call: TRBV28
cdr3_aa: ASSILEGEYQETQY

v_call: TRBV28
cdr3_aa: ASSFSDEGEYSYEQY

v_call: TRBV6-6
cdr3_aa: ASKPTGDQPQH

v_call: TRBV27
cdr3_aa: ASSWTSGSYEQY

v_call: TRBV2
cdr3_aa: ASSGLAGDQETQY

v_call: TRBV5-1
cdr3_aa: ASSSGVVSGTDTGELF

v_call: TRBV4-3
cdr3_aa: ASSQDQGLAVKETQY

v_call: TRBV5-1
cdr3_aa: ASSLKGTSEYNEQF

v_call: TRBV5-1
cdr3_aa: ASSLAGASGYNEQF

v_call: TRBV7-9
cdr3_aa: ASSFVGWAQAF

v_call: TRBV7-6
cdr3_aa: ASSLGTGDDYGYT

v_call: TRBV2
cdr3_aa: AIAEVRNADTQY

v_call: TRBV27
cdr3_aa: ASSPPGRQETQY

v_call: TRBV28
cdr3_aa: ASTPGLRGDTQY

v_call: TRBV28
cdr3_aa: ASSFTGGPYEQY

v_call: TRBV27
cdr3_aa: ASSLVPGQSSYEQY